One and the same sample provided the 27 T cell receptor beta chains below, sequenced in a study of blood T cell repertoires in COVID-19. Generated by immunoSEQ multiplex PCR, the TCRdb table keeps only in-frame clones and is missing some. The top ten hold under 3.5% of the sample, which has tens of thousands of clones, more than 70% seen once. Sequencing was carried out using peripheral blood. The receptors stem from a man aged 40-55 years with acute or convalescent COVID-19.

The V gene is TRBV7-2, the J gene TRBJ1-2; TRBD1 matches at 8 bases. With V trimmed by 5 bases and J by 7 bases, 12 bases remained unmatched. The CDR3 has 15 residues. Germline CDR1 reads SGHTA; CDR2 reads FQGNSA. The CDR3 nucleotides are TGTGCCAGCAGCCTGGACAGGGACCCATATGGTGGCTACACCTTC. This translates into CASSLDRDPYGGYTF.

The rearrangement uses TRBV9 and TRBJ2-3, with 8 bases matching TRBD1. Germline V CDR1 and CDR2: SGDLS, YYNGEE. CDR3 length: 15 residues. The V and J ends lost 4 bases and 3 bases, in that order; junction bases with no gene match: 7. The CDR3 DNA follows: TGTGCCAGCAGCTTAACAGGGGGTAGTACAGATACGCAGTATTTT. Its translation: CASSLTGGSTDTQYF. Full variable domain (rest looked up from reference TRBV9 and TRBJ2-3): DSGVTQTPKHLITATGQRVTLRCSPRSGDLSVYWYQQSLDQGLQFLIQYYNGEERAKGNILERFSAQQFPDLHSELNLSSLELGDSALYFCASSLTGGSTDTQYFGPGTRLTVL.

The CDR3: CASSTLQGNTEAFF. The CDR3 bases are TGCGCCAGCAGCACCCTACAGGGGAACACTGAAGCTTTCTTT. The rearrangement joins TRBV5-1 to TRBJ1-1, with D perhaps matching TRBD1 (6 bases). Germline loops: CDR1 SGHRS, CDR2 YFSETQ. The CDR3 runs 14 residues. Trimming took 4 bases from V and 1 from J, leaving 11 bases between them.

V gene TRBV11-3 combines with J gene TRBJ2-1; D not certain. Germline values: CDR1 SGHNT, CDR2 YENEEA. With 5 bases removed from V and 0 bases from J, the gap between germline ends came to 11 bases. CDR3 length: 15 residues. The CDR3 DNA sequence: TGTGCCAGCAGCATCGCGGTAACCTCCTACAATGAGCAGTTCTTC. Translated: CASSIAVTSYNEQFF.

The chain recombines TRBV30 with TRBJ2-5; TRBD2 aligns across 11 bases. The J segment lost 5 bases and the V segment lost 1 base, leaving 6 bases of the junction unmatched. CDR3 length: 15 amino acids. The germline V gene has CDR1 GTSNPN and CDR2 SVGIG (reference sequence). Written as DNA, the CDR3 is TGTGCCTGGAGTGACTCGACTAGCGGGAAGGAGACCCAGTACTTC. Translated, it gives CAWSDSTSGKETQYF.

The rearrangement uses TRBV11-2 and TRBJ1-3; 7 bases line up with TRBD1. V shed 4 bases, J shed 0 bases, and the junction held 3 bases outside the gene matches. This CDR3 is built from 15 residues. The germline V gene encodes CDR1 SGHAT and CDR2 FQNNGV. CDR3 residues: CASSSRTGSGNTIYF. CDR3 coding DNA: TGTGCCAGCAGCTCAAGGACAGGCTCTGGAAACACCATATATTTT.

The chain links TRBV18 to TRBJ2-3; TRBD2 matches at 9 bases. This CDR3 contains 14 residues. Germline CDR1 and CDR2: KGHSH and LQKENI. The junction had 2 bases not matched to a gene; V was cut back by 6 bases and J by 1 base. CDR3 bases: TGTGCCAGCTCCAGGACTAGCGGCACAGATACGCAGTATTTT. Translated: CASSRTSGTDTQYF.

The chain is built from TRBV6-5 and TRBJ1-1; no firm D call. Trimming stripped 0 bases from V and 0 bases from J, with 11 bases between. Germline V gene lookup returns CDR1 MNHEY and CDR2 SVGAGI. The CDR3 is 16 amino acids. The CDR3 reads CASSYSQGRMNTEAFF. CDR3 DNA sequence: TGTGCCAGCAGTTACTCCCAAGGCAGGATGAACACTGAAGCTTTCTTT.

The chain links TRBV25-1 to TRBJ2-3; D uncertain. Germline lookup yields CDR1 MGHDK and CDR2 SYGVNS. Trimming left V 7 bases short and J 5 bases short, with 7 bases between. The CDR3 is made up of 11 amino acids. CDR3 residues: CASTLIDTQYF. The CDR3 region has the DNA TGTGCCAGCACCCTAATAGATACGCAGTATTTT.

The genes are TRBV19 and TRBJ1-6; tentatively, D is TRBD1 (5 bases). Trimming stripped 6 bases from V and 0 bases from J, with 15 bases between. The CDR3 spans 17 residues. Germline V gene sequence: CDR1 LNHDA, CDR2 SQIVND (reference sequence). Here the CDR3 DNA reads TGTGCCAGTAGCGCCGGGGGGAGGAGCTCCTATAATTCACCCCTCCACTTT. The encoded protein is CASSAGGRSSYNSPLHF.

V is TRBV4-3 and J is TRBJ2-1; D is possibly TRBD2 (6 bases). The CDR3 covers 14 residues. V lost 5 bases to trimming and J lost 13 bases, with 21 bases between them. CDR1 and CDR2 (germline): LGHNA, YSLEER. The DNA for the CDR3 is TGCGCCAGCAGCAGATCCCGGGACTCCCCCTTACAGTTCTTC. This gives the protein CASSRSRDSPLQFF.

This clone has a handful of counts. This rearrangement joins TRBV7-8 to TRBJ2-3; D is possibly TRBD2 (5 bases). Germline values: CDR1 SGHVS, CDR2 FQNEAQ. V lost 1 base and J lost 5, with 10 bases in between. CDR3 size: 14 residues. CDR3 coding DNA: TGTGCCAGCAGCTTAGAGGTAGCGAAAGATACGCAGTATTTT. Its translation: CASSLEVAKDTQYF.

The chain combines TRBV7-2 with TRBJ2-3; D may be TRBD2 (5 bases). CDR3 size: 13 residues. V lost 5 bases, J lost 7 bases, and 13 bases lay in between. CDR1 is SGHTA and CDR2 is FQGNSA in the germline V gene. The CDR3, as DNA: TGTGCCAGCAGCCCGGGGATCGGATATACGCAGTATTTT. It encodes CASSPGIGYTQYF.

The chain employs TRBV4-2 and TRBJ2-7; tentatively, D is TRBD1 (5 bases). Between the trimmed V and J ends, which lost 0 bases and 3 bases, there was a span of 6 bases. The CDR3 consists of 13 residues. Germline-derived CDR1 and CDR2 are LGHNA and YNFKEQ. Here the CDR3 reads CASSQETVYEQYF. The CDR3 DNA reads as TGTGCCAGCAGCCAAGAGACAGTCTACGAGCAGTACTTC.

The chain links TRBV10-3 to TRBJ2-7; possible D gene TRBD1, 6 bases. Looked up from germline, CDR1 is ENHRY and CDR2 is SYGVKD. Trimming cost V 2 bases and J 3 bases, with 11 bases left between them. This CDR3 region has 14 residues. CDR3 DNA: TGTGCCATCAGTGAGGGGACAACCAGCTACGAGCAGTACTTC. Encoded protein: CAISEGTTSYEQYF.

The gene calls are TRBV18 and TRBJ1-1, with TRBD1 matching 12 bases. CDR1 is KGHSH, CDR2 LQKENI, per germline. The CDR3 sequence is 17 residues long. The V and J ends lost 1 base and 4 bases, in that order; junction bases with no gene match: 7. CDR3 sequence: CASSPRLGQGAGTEAFF. CDR3 sequence (DNA): TGTGCCAGCTCACCACGTTTGGGACAGGGGGCCGGCACTGAAGCTTTCTTT.

This clone came up a few times. The chain has TRBV19 and TRBJ1-1; D gene unclear. The CDR3 totals 13 residues. Germline V gene data show CDR1 as LNHDA and CDR2 as SQIVND (reference sequence). Trimming removed 4 bases from V and 3 bases from J, with 9 bases in between. The DNA of the CDR3 is TGTGCCAGTAGTAATACAGTTTACACTGAAGCTTTCTTT. As protein: CASSNTVYTEAFF. The entire variable domain, with the rest obtained from reference TRBV19 and TRBJ1-1, is as follows: DGGITQSPKYLFRKEGQNVTLSCEQNLNHDAMYWYRQDPGQGLRLIYYSQIVNDFQKGDIAEGYSVSREKKESFPLTVTSAQKNPTAFYLCASSNTVYTEAFFGQGTRLTVV.

This chain links TRBV27 with TRBJ2-1; tentatively, D is TRBD2 (6 bases). CDR3 size: 16 residues. V was clipped by 5 bases and J by 6 bases, with 20 bases between them. CDR1 and CDR2 from the germline V gene are MNHEY and SMNVEV (reference sequence). CDR3: CASSPRGLLARNEQFF. The CDR3 DNA reads as TGTGCCAGCAGTCCCCGCGGGTTGCTAGCGCGCAATGAGCAGTTCTTC.

The CDR3 bases are TGCGCCAGCAGCCCAGGCCGGTTCTGGGAGGGGACTGAAGCTTTCTTT. The encoded protein is CASSPGRFWEGTEAFF. The V call is TRBV4-3, the J call TRBJ1-1; TRBD1 might be the D (5 bases). V lost 4 bases to trimming and J lost 5 bases, with 20 bases between them. This CDR3 region has 16 residues. CDR1 is LGHNA, CDR2 YSLEER, per germline.

This clone was counted between two and nine times. The chain recombines TRBV11-2 with TRBJ2-7; 12 bases match TRBD2. The CDR3 has 16 residues. CDR1 SGHAT and CDR2 FQNNGV come from the germline V gene. The J segment lost 3 bases and the V segment lost 0 bases, leaving 3 bases of the junction unmatched. The CDR3 sequence: CASSLELAGGHYEQYF. The CDR3 bases are TGTGCCAGCAGCTTAGAACTAGCGGGAGGCCACTACGAGCAGTACTTC.

This chain connects TRBV18 to TRBJ1-1; 12 bases map to TRBD1. Germline values: CDR1 KGHSH, CDR2 LQKENI. V shed 4 bases, J shed 6 bases, and the junction held 3 bases outside the gene matches. The CDR3 runs 14 residues. CDR3 loop: CASSQGQGAPEAFF. As DNA, the CDR3 is TGTGCCAGCTCACAGGGACAGGGGGCTCCTGAAGCTTTCTTT.

This clone was detected once. The J gene is TRBJ2-1, the V gene TRBV5-1; 8 bases are shared with TRBD1. The trim removed 4 bases at V and 6 bases at J, leaving 6 bases unmatched. Per the germline V gene, CDR1 is SGHRS and CDR2 is YFSETQ. The CDR3 has 14 amino acids. CDR3 loop: CASSAWTGLNEQFF. In DNA, the CDR3 is TGCGCCAGCAGCGCGTGGACAGGGCTCAATGAGCAGTTCTTC.

The chain recombines TRBV19 with TRBJ2-5; a weak D match, TRBD2 (6 bases). CDR1 and CDR2 from the germline V gene are LNHDA and SQIVND (reference sequence). Trimming removed 7 bases at V and 3 bases at J, with 12 bases between. The CDR3 has 13 amino acids. CDR3 in amino acids: CASTGLNKETQYF. DNA for the CDR3: TGTGCCAGTACGGGACTTAATAAAGAGACCCAGTACTTC.

The chain couples TRBV12-3 or TRBV12-4 to TRBJ2-7; D remains unclear. There are 11 residues in the CDR3. V was clipped by 5 bases and J by 3 bases, with 5 bases between them. The CDR3 bases are TGTGCCAGCAGTCTAAACTACGAGCAGTACTTC. Translated, it gives CASSLNYEQYF.

Only one count was recorded for this clone. The V and J genes are TRBV9 and TRBJ2-1, with 7 bases matching TRBD2. Germline CDR1 SGDLS, CDR2 YYNGEE. Trimming took 1 base from V and 6 from J; bases not matched to a gene: 7. CDR3 length: 15 amino acids. The CDR3 protein is CASSVPGGAANEQFF. CDR3 nucleotides: TGTGCCAGCAGCGTACCGGGAGGAGCGGCCAATGAGCAGTTCTTC.

The chain uses TRBV4-3 and TRBJ2-3; D is undetermined. Germline V gives CDR1 LGHNA, CDR2 YSLEER. V lost 1 base and J lost 1, with 18 bases in between. This CDR3 comprises 18 residues. CDR3 loop: CASSQGDLAHLGTDTQYF. In nucleotides, the CDR3 is TGCGCCAGCAGCCAAGGAGACTTAGCCCATCTGGGCACAGATACGCAGTATTTT.

V is TRBV7-9 and J is TRBJ1-4; TRBD1 is a possible D gene (5 bases). Germline loops: CDR1 SEHNR, CDR2 FQNEAQ (reference sequence). V lost 4 bases and J lost 8, with 17 bases in between. This CDR3 region has 15 residues. The CDR3 nucleotides read TGTGCCAGCAGCTCCGGACACTCAAATGGGGAAAAACTGTTTTTT. This gives the protein CASSSGHSNGEKLFF.